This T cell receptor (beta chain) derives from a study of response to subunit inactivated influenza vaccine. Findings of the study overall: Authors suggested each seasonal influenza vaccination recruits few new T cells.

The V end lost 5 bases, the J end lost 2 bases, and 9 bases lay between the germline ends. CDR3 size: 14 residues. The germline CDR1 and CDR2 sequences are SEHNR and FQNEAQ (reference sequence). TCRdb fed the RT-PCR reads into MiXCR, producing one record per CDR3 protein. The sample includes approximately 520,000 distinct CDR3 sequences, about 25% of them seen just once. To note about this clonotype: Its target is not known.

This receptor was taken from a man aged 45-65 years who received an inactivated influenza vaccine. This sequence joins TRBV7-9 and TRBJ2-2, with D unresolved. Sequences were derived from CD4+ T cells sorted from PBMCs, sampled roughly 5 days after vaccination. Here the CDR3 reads CASSPDGNTGELFF. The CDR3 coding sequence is TGTGCCAGCAGCCCGGACGGAAACACCGGGGAGCTGTTTTTT.